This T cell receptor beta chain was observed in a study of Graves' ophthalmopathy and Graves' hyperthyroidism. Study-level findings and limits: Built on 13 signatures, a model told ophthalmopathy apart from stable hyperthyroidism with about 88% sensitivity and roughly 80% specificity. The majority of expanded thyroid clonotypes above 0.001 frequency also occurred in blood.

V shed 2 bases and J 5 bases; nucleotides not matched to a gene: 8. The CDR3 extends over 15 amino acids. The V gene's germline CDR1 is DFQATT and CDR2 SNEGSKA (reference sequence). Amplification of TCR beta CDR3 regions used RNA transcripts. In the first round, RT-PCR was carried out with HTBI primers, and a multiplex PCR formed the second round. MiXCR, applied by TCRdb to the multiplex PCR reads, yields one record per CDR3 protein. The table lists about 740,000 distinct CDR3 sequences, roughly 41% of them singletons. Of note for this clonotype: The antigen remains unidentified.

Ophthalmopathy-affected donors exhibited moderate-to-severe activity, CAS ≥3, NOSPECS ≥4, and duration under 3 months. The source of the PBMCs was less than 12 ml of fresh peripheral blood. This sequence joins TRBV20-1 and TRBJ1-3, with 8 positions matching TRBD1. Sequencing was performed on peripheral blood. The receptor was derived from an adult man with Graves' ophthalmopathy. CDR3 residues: CSARQPTGARNTIYF. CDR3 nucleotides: TGCAGTGCTAGACAACCGACAGGGGCGAGAAACACCATATATTTT.